The 26 T cell receptor beta chains below were found in one sample sequenced in a study of spatial heterogeneity in lung cancer. TCRdb redid the calling of the 5' RACE reads with MiXCR, one entry per CDR3 protein. The profile shows about 18,000 distinct CDR3 sequences, around a fifth of them singletons. Time point noted: sample taken at primary tumor resection. Tumor, nontumor lung or frozen PBMC supplied whole RNA, sequenced without sorting. This sample comprised PBMCs, obtained at surgery. The source of these receptors is a male donor with early-stage non-small cell lung cancer.

By proportion, this clonotype is medium-sized. The V call is TRBV6-1, the J call TRBJ1-6; TRBD1 matches at 10 bases. The V segment lost 8 bases and the J segment 9 bases; nucleotides outside the gene matches: 4. CDR3 size: 13 residues. Germline CDR1 MNHNS, CDR2 SASEGT. The CDR3 loop is CASHRDRGSPLHF. CDR3 coding DNA: TGTGCCAGCCACCGGGACAGGGGTTCACCCCTCCACTTT.

This clonotype has just a few counts. The genes are TRBV30 and TRBJ1-2; no reliable D call. Germline-derived CDR1 and CDR2 are GTSNPN and SVGIG (reference sequence). The CDR3 runs 12 residues. Trimming left V 0 bases short and J 4 bases short, with 6 bases between. This CDR3 is CAWSVDGYGYTF. CDR3 bases: TGTGCCTGGAGTGTGGACGGCTATGGCTACACCTTC.

This clonotype was detected many times. The chain employs TRBV9 and TRBJ1-1; D perhaps matches TRBD1 (6 bases). Per the germline V gene, CDR1 is SGDLS and CDR2 is YYNGEE. V lost 4 bases, J lost 2 bases, and 24 bases lay in between. The CDR3 has 18 residues. Here the CDR3 DNA reads TGTGCCAGCAGCACCCCAGGGCGGGGGGCTGTCGGTAACACTGAAGCTTTCTTT. This sequence encodes CASSTPGRGAVGNTEAFF.

The chain joins TRBV12-3 or TRBV12-4 to TRBJ1-2; D uncertain. V was cut by 6 bases and J by 2 bases, with 4 bases left in between. CDR3 size: 11 residues. As DNA, the CDR3 is TGTGCCAGCAGGAAGAACTATGGCTACACCTTC. Its protein is CASRKNYGYTF.

The gene calls are TRBV5-1 and TRBJ2-2, with 7 bases aligning to TRBD2. Germline CDR1 and CDR2: SGHRS and YFSETQ. V shed 0 bases and J 2 bases; nucleotides not matched to a gene: 4. The CDR3 totals 16 residues. The CDR3 region has the DNA TGCGCCAGCAGCTTGGCCGAGCGGGGAAACACCGGGGAGCTGTTTTTT. Translating gives CASSLAERGNTGELFF.

This clonotype has a count of ten or more. V usage is TRBV9 and J usage is TRBJ2-3; D not resolved. The CDR3 runs to 15 residues. The germline V gene encodes CDR1 SGDLS and CDR2 YYNGEE. Deletions cut 2 bases from V and 1 base from J, with 11 bases between. The CDR3 region has the DNA TGTGCCAGCAGCGTTGGCCCGGACGGCACAGATACGCAGTATTTT. Its translation: CASSVGPDGTDTQYF.

CDR3 DNA: TGTGCCAGCAGTTTGACAGGGGGCCGGGGCAATCAGCCCCAGCATTTT. Translation: CASSLTGGRGNQPQHF. This chain joins TRBV28 and TRBJ1-5; 10 bases match TRBD1. The CDR3 has 16 residues. The trim removed 3 bases at V and 2 bases at J, leaving 4 bases unmatched. Germline V gene sequence: CDR1 MDHEN, CDR2 SYDVKM.

The chain couples TRBV6-5 to TRBJ1-2, with D perhaps matching TRBD1 (6 bases). The CDR3 runs to 15 residues. V shed 4 bases and J shed 3 bases, with 15 bases lying between them. Germline CDR1 is MNHEY and CDR2 is SVGAGI. CDR3 sequence: CASSSVAGGDYGYTF. In nucleotides, the CDR3 is TGTGCCAGCAGTTCTGTGGCGGGGGGCGACTATGGCTACACCTTC.

This clonotype was seen ten or more times. The chain couples TRBV6-1 to TRBJ1-3; D is undetermined. This CDR3 has 15 amino acids. CDR1 and CDR2 (germline): MNHNS, SASEGT. V was pared by 6 bases and J by 4 bases, with 16 bases between. The CDR3 nucleotides read TGTGCCAGCAGCTCTTCCCCCCGGCTCGGAAACACCATATATTTT. It yields the protein CASSSSPRLGNTIYF.

The V call is TRBV14, the J call TRBJ2-7; 12 bases match TRBD2. CDR1 SGHDN and CDR2 FVKESK come from the germline V gene. The CDR3 covers 14 residues. J lost 3 bases, V lost 4 bases, and 1 base had no gene match. DNA of the CDR3: TGTGCCAGCAGCCCGACTAGCGGGGGCTACGAGCAGTACTTC. It encodes CASSPTSGGYEQYF.

This clonotype was recorded at least ten times. This sequence joins TRBV20-1 and TRBJ2-5; D unclear. Trimming cost V 3 bases and J 2 bases, with 16 bases left between them. The germline V gene encodes CDR1 DFQATT and CDR2 SNEGSKA (reference sequence). There are 15 residues in the CDR3. The CDR3 is CSASLWRPEQETQYF. In DNA form, the CDR3 reads TGCAGTGCTAGTCTCTGGCGACCCGAGCAAGAGACCCAGTACTTC.

The gene calls are TRBV14 and TRBJ2-3; the D gene could be TRBD1 or TRBD2 (5 bases each). The CDR3 consists of 13 residues. Germline CDR1 reads SGHDN; CDR2 reads FVKESK. Trimming stripped 1 base from V and 8 bases from J, with 10 bases between. The CDR3 DNA follows: TGTGCCAGCAGCCAAGGGAGGACACCTACGCAGTATTTT. This encodes CASSQGRTPTQYF. The complete variable domain, with remaining parts taken from reference TRBV14 and TRBJ2-3, reads EAGVTQFPSHSVIEKGQTVTLRCDPISGHDNLYWYRRVMGKEIKFLLHFVKESKQDESGMPNNRFLAERTGGTYSTLKVQPAELEDSGVYFCASSQGRTPTQYFGPGTRLTVL.

This clonotype is medium-sized in the sample. The rearrangement uses TRBV29-1 and TRBJ2-7; weak D call: TRBD1 (6 bases). CDR1 SQVTM and CDR2 ANQGSEA come from the germline V gene. V dropped 8 bases and J dropped 2 bases, with 13 bases sitting between them. This CDR3 is 12 amino acids long. CDR3 region: CSFLGDTYEQYF. CDR3 bases: TGCAGCTTCTTGGGGGACACCTACGAGCAGTACTTC.

In its sample, this clonotype is medium-sized. The CDR3 nucleotides read TGTGCCAGCAGCTTACAAGAGACCCAGTACTTC. Residues: CASSLQETQYF. The gene calls are TRBV11-2 and TRBJ2-5; no clear D gene. Germline V gene sequence: CDR1 SGHAT, CDR2 FQNNGV. Trimming took off 2 bases at V and 2 bases at J, with 0 bases between the two ends. This CDR3 has 11 residues.

This clonotype was counted only a few times. V gene TRBV11-1 combines with J gene TRBJ2-5; D not certain. CDR1 and CDR2 (germline): SGHAT, FQDESV (reference sequence). The CDR3 runs 13 residues. V was clipped by 1 base and J by 4 bases, with 7 bases between them. The CDR3 sequence is CASSLGLRETQYF. The CDR3 DNA reads as TGTGCCAGCAGCTTAGGTCTGCGAGAGACCCAGTACTTC.

This clonotype turned up a few times. V gene TRBV5-1 combines with J gene TRBJ2-7; 10 bases are a match to TRBD2. V lost 4 bases to trimming and J lost 0 bases; unmatched junction nucleotides: 4. The CDR3 consists of 15 residues. Germline V gene lookup returns CDR1 SGHRS and CDR2 YFSETQ. The CDR3 loop is CASSPGTSVSYEQYF. The DNA of the CDR3 is TGCGCCAGCAGCCCCGGGACTAGCGTCTCCTACGAGCAGTACTTC.

This chain links TRBV12-3 or TRBV12-4 with TRBJ2-1; D unclear. The CDR3 spans 10 residues. V gave up 8 bases and J gave up 5 bases, with 4 bases separating them. CDR3 DNA sequence: TGTGCCAGCGGCGACAATGAGCAGTTCTTC. It specifies CASGDNEQFF.

The V gene is TRBV3-1, the J gene TRBJ2-7; 9 bases map to TRBD1. The length of the CDR3 is 13 residues. V lost 4 bases and J lost 4; bases outside the gene matches: 2. Germline CDR1 is LGHDT and CDR2 is YNNKEL (reference sequence). The CDR3 spells CASSPGTGYEQYF. The CDR3 DNA reads as TGTGCCAGCAGCCCCGGGACAGGGTACGAGCAGTACTTC.

This chain connects TRBV6-5 to TRBJ1-1; D uncertain. V dropped 6 bases and J dropped 4 bases, with 15 bases sitting between them. Germline values: CDR1 MNHEY, CDR2 SVGAGI. There are 14 residues in the CDR3. DNA for the CDR3: TGTGCCAGCAGCCACGGGAATATCCGCACTGAAGCTTTCTTT. Encoded protein: CASSHGNIRTEAFF.

In its sample, this clonotype was seen a few times. The chain is built from TRBV6-1 and TRBJ2-7, with TRBD1 matching 8 bases. Trimming took 4 bases from V and 6 from J; bases not matched to a gene: 8. CDR3 length: 14 residues. Germline lookup yields CDR1 MNHNS and CDR2 SASEGT. CDR3 loop: CASSGGQGSGEQYF. CDR3 DNA sequence: TGTGCCAGCAGTGGCGGACAGGGTTCCGGCGAGCAGTACTTC.

The rearrangement links TRBV12-5 to TRBJ2-1, with TRBD2 matching 7 bases. The CDR3 length is 17 residues. J lost 6 bases, V lost 0 bases, and 11 bases had no gene match. Germline CDR1 and CDR2: LGHNT and FRNRAP. CDR3 in DNA: TGTGCTAGTGGTTTGGTAGTGGGTGGACTAGTGGGCAATGAGCAGTTCTTC. Translating gives CASGLVVGGLVGNEQFF. Based on the CDR3 plus reference TRBV12-5 and TRBJ2-1, the full variable domain is DARVTQTPRHKVTEMGQEVTMRCQPILGHNTVFWYRQTMMQGLELLAYFRNRAPLDDSGMPKDRFSAEMPDATLATLKIQPSEPRDSAVYFCASGLVVGGLVGNEQFFGPGTRLTVL.

This clonotype is labeled large. The CDR3 DNA follows: TGTGCCATTTCACAGGGGGCGCCGACTGAAGCTTTCTTT. It specifies CAISQGAPTEAFF. This chain links TRBV10-3 with TRBJ1-1; TRBD1 agrees at 9 bases. Germline V gives CDR1 ENHRY, CDR2 SYGVKD. Trimming removed 9 bases from V and 5 bases from J; junction bases left unmatched: 7. The CDR3 has 13 amino acids.

This clonotype was counted many times. The CDR3 nucleotides are TGTGCCAGTAGTAAGACTAGCGGGGGGACGAGCTCCTACAATGAGCAGTTCTTC. Protein sequence: CASSKTSGGTSSYNEQFF. The chain carries TRBV19 and TRBJ2-1; the match to TRBD2 covers 13 bases. The CDR3 extends over 18 amino acids. Germline loops: CDR1 LNHDA, CDR2 SQIVND (reference sequence). With 4 bases clipped from V and 0 bases from J, the junction kept 6 bases outside the gene matches.

The gene calls are TRBV14 and TRBJ2-5, with 9 bases lining up with TRBD1. V was clipped by 3 bases and J by 9 bases; unmatched bases: 8. The CDR3 totals 14 residues. Germline CDR1 is SGHDN and CDR2 is FVKESK. DNA of the CDR3: TGTGCCAGCAGCCACTACCGGGACAGGGAAGCCCAGTACTTC. Translated, it gives CASSHYRDREAQYF.

This chain joins TRBV19 and TRBJ2-5, with 10 bases matching TRBD2. V shed 5 bases, J shed 4 bases, and the junction held 7 bases outside the gene matches. The CDR3 is 15 amino acids. Germline V gene sequence: CDR1 LNHDA, CDR2 SQIVND (reference sequence). This CDR3 is CASSPTSGASETQYF. In DNA, the CDR3 is TGTGCCAGTAGTCCAACTAGCGGGGCCTCAGAGACCCAGTACTTC.

The chain joins TRBV2 to TRBJ2-3; TRBD1 matches 7 bases. The junction had 11 bases not matched to a gene; V was cut back by 8 bases and J by 6 bases. Looked up from germline, CDR1 is SNHLY and CDR2 is FYNNEI. This CDR3 is built from 14 residues. The CDR3 here is CASRQGDPGDTQYF. For the CDR3, the DNA is TGTGCCAGCCGACAGGGTGACCCAGGGGATACGCAGTATTTT. The full variable domain, rest sourced from reference TRBV2 and TRBJ2-3, is EPEVTQTPSHQVTQMGQEVILRCVPISNHLYFYWYRQILGQKVEFLVSFYNNEISEKSEIFDDQFSVERPDGSNFTLKIRSTKLEDSAMYFCASRQGDPGDTQYFGPGTRLTVL.